One and the same sample provided the 28 T cell receptor beta chains below, sequenced in a study of T cell responses to AZD1222 COVID-19 vaccine. Profiled with immunoSEQ multiplex PCR; TCRdb holds only in-frame clones, not every one. This table has about 78,000 clones, roughly 87% appearing once. The sequences come from peripheral blood, collected on day 0 of MenACWY control vaccination. These receptors came from an adult in good health.

In its sample, this clone was seen once. The rearrangement joins TRBV5-1 to TRBJ1-4; D gene ambiguous. Germline CDR1 SGHRS, CDR2 YFSETQ. The CDR3 runs to 16 residues. V lost 4 bases, J lost 5 bases, and 18 bases lay in between. CDR3 amino acids: CASSIAGGQINEKLFF. DNA for the CDR3: TGCGCCAGCAGCATTGCTGGAGGGCAGATAAATGAAAAACTGTTTTTT.

The chain employs TRBV12-3 or TRBV12-4 and TRBJ2-1; TRBD2 might be the D (6 bases). Between the trimmed V and J ends, which lost 3 bases and 10 bases, there was a span of 13 bases. The CDR3 has 13 amino acids. The CDR3 loop is CASSLDWGREQFF. The CDR3 DNA sequence: TGTGCCAGCAGTTTGGACTGGGGGAGGGAGCAGTTCTTC.

V is TRBV5-6 and J is TRBJ1-6; D is ambiguous. There are 16 residues in the CDR3. Per the germline V gene, CDR1 is SGHDT and CDR2 is YYEEEE. V lost 3 bases and J 0 bases, leaving 10 bases between the germline ends. CDR3 coding DNA: TGTGCCAGCAGCTCGGACTGGAGCTCCTATAATTCACCCCTCCACTTT. Its protein product is CASSSDWSSYNSPLHF.

The V call is TRBV6-5, the J call TRBJ2-2; the D gene could be TRBD1 or TRBD2 (5 bases each). Germline CDR1 and CDR2: MNHEY and SVGAGI. Trimming left V 0 bases short and J 2 bases short, with 10 bases between. The CDR3 length is 16 residues. The CDR3 nucleotides are TGTGCCAGCAGTTACTCGCCAGGGAGCAACACCGGGGAGCTGTTTTTT. This sequence encodes CASSYSPGSNTGELFF.

The chain recombines TRBV4-3 with TRBJ1-2, with no clear D. The CDR3 extends over 14 amino acids. V dropped 0 bases and J dropped 8 bases, with 13 bases sitting between them. The germline V gene encodes CDR1 LGHNA and CDR2 YSLEER. The CDR3 DNA reads as TGCGCCAGCAGCCAAGATCGGGGATTAGGGGGCTACACCTTC. It yields the protein CASSQDRGLGGYTF.

The chain joins TRBV6-4 to TRBJ2-2; TRBD1 matches at 8 bases. The CDR3 length is 15 residues. V shed 4 bases, J shed 7 bases, and the junction held 8 bases outside the gene matches. Germline values: CDR1 MRHNA, CDR2 SNTAGT. In DNA, the CDR3 is TGTGCCAGCAGTGCCGCACAGGGGGAGCACGGGGAGCTGTTTTTT. Residues: CASSAAQGEHGELFF.

This clone was detected only a few times. This chain joins TRBV11-2 and TRBJ1-2; unclear D gene. The V gene lost 0 bases and the J gene lost 2 bases, with 7 bases spanning the gap. Germline CDR1 and CDR2: SGHAT and FQNNGV. The CDR3 is 14 residues long. The CDR3 DNA sequence: TGTGCCAGCAGCTTAGACGTCAGCAACTATGGCTACACCTTC. The encoded protein is CASSLDVSNYGYTF.

In this sample, this clone turned up a few times. V gene TRBV18 combines with J gene TRBJ1-5; 8 positions match TRBD1. The length of the CDR3 is 16 residues. CDR1 is KGHSH, CDR2 LQKENI, per germline. V dropped 3 bases and J dropped 1; count of bases not matched to a gene: 5. The CDR3, as DNA: TGTGCCAGCTCACCCCAGGGGGCCCAGAGCAATCAGCCCCAGCATTTT. As protein: CASSPQGAQSNQPQHF.

The V call is TRBV5-8, the J call TRBJ1-2; no clear D gene. Germline V lookup: CDR1 SGHTS, CDR2 YDEGEE. CDR3 length: 15 residues. The V and J ends lost 0 bases and 1 base respectively, with 10 bases between them. The CDR3, as DNA: TGTGCCAGCAGCTTGGGTGTGACACGTAACTATGGCTACACCTTC. Encoded protein: CASSLGVTRNYGYTF.

The V call is TRBV12-3 or TRBV12-4, the J call TRBJ2-2; D uncertain. V was clipped by 11 bases and J by 5 bases, with 15 bases between them. CDR3 size: 13 residues. The CDR3 reads CALSAVRTGELFF. For the CDR3, the DNA is TGTGCCCTTTCTGCAGTGAGAACCGGGGAGCTGTTTTTT.

This sequence joins TRBV7-9 and TRBJ1-1; tentative D call: TRBD1 (5 bases). V lost 3 bases and J 5 bases, leaving 22 bases between the germline ends. There are 17 residues in the CDR3. CDR1 is SEHNR, CDR2 FQNEAQ, per germline (reference sequence). The CDR3 DNA reads TGTGCCAGCAGCTTTGATGGGGCAGGGATTGAGTGGACTGAAGCTTTCTTT. Translation gives CASSFDGAGIEWTEAFF.

Here the CDR3 reads CASSLGGLYNQPQHF. DNA for the CDR3: TGTGCCAGCAGCTTGGGAGGGCTGTACAATCAGCCCCAGCATTTT. The rearrangement links TRBV5-6 to TRBJ1-5; no clear D gene. The V end was cut by 0 bases, the J end by 3 bases, with 10 bases between. Germline V CDR1 and CDR2: SGHDT, YYEEEE. CDR3 length equals 15 residues.

The V gene is TRBV20-1, the J gene TRBJ1-2; D perhaps matches TRBD1 (6 bases). CDR3 size: 15 residues. CDR1 is DFQATT and CDR2 is SNEGSKA in the germline V gene (reference sequence). Trimming pared 3 bases from V and 4 bases from J, leaving 18 bases between. CDR3 amino acids: CSASEGGRASYGYTF. CDR3 nucleotide sequence: TGCAGTGCTAGTGAGGGGGGGAGGGCGAGCTATGGCTACACCTTC.

This chain links TRBV3-1 (or the pseudogene TRBV3-2) with TRBJ1-2, with unresolved D. V lost 3 bases and J lost 2, with 10 bases in between. The germline gives CDR1 LGHDT, CDR2 YNNKEL (reference sequence). The CDR3 has 14 residues. The CDR3 spells CASSQGTPNYGYTF. As DNA, the CDR3 is TGTGCCAGCAGCCAGGGAACTCCCAACTATGGCTACACCTTC.

The chain joins TRBV10-2 to TRBJ1-1, with unresolved D. Germline assignment: CDR1 WSHSY and CDR2 SAAADI. Trimming pared 10 bases from V and 6 bases from J, leaving 15 bases between. The CDR3 runs to 12 residues. This chain's CDR3 is CATQRSLPEAFF. The CDR3 DNA reads TGCGCCACTCAACGATCCCTACCTGAAGCTTTCTTT.

The chain combines TRBV5-1 with TRBJ2-7, with 9 bases lining up with TRBD1. J lost 2 bases, V lost 0 bases, and 3 bases had no gene match. This CDR3 spans 15 amino acids. Germline CDR1 reads SGHRS; CDR2 reads YFSETQ. The CDR3 loop reads CASSLGGTGTYEQYF. CDR3 DNA sequence: TGCGCCAGCAGCTTGGGAGGGACAGGGACCTACGAGCAGTACTTC.

The chain employs TRBV5-6 and TRBJ1-2; 8 bases map to TRBD1. The CDR3 spans 13 residues. Germline CDR1 is SGHDT and CDR2 is YYEEEE. V was pared by 4 bases and J by 4 bases, with 3 bases of the junction left unmatched. CDR3: CASSQGQVYGYTF. As DNA, the CDR3 is TGTGCCAGCAGCCAGGGACAGGTCTATGGCTACACCTTC.

The rearrangement links TRBV19 to TRBJ2-5; the D is unclear. Germline CDR1 and CDR2: LNHDA and SQIVND (reference sequence). The CDR3 sequence is 15 residues long. V lost 4 bases to trimming and J lost 5 bases, with 17 bases between them. The CDR3 nucleotides are TGTGCCAGTAGTACTAATGGTAAAGGGTGGGAGACCCAGTACTTC. Its protein product is CASSTNGKGWETQYF.

The chain carries TRBV7-9 and TRBJ1-5; D gene ambiguous. This CDR3 is built from 14 residues. The germline V gene encodes CDR1 SEHNR and CDR2 FQNEAQ (reference sequence). Trimming removed 4 bases from V and 2 bases from J, with 9 bases in between. CDR3 coding DNA: TGTGCCAGCAGCTCCTCGGTCGGCAATCAGCCCCAGCATTTT. Its translation is CASSSSVGNQPQHF.

The chain couples TRBV5-6 to TRBJ2-4; 8 bases are a match to TRBD2. Germline V CDR1 and CDR2: SGHDT, YYEEEE. V lost 0 bases to trimming and J lost 7 bases; unmatched junction nucleotides: 9. The CDR3 contains 16 residues. CDR3 residues: CASSLEFGGARNIQYF. The CDR3, as DNA: TGTGCCAGCAGCTTGGAGTTCGGGGGGGCCAGGAACATTCAGTACTTC.

The chain couples TRBV24-1 to TRBJ2-1; D is undetermined. V lost 4 bases and J lost 0, with 12 bases in between. The CDR3 spans 16 residues. CDR1 KGHDR and CDR2 SFDVKD come from the germline V gene. This CDR3 reads CATSDPAFSSYNEQFF. DNA of the CDR3: TGTGCCACCAGTGACCCAGCCTTTTCCTCCTACAATGAGCAGTTCTTC.

This chain joins TRBV9 and TRBJ2-5; D gene ambiguous. Germline loops: CDR1 SGDLS, CDR2 YYNGEE. The CDR3 runs to 14 residues. V lost 0 bases, J lost 5 bases, and 11 bases lay in between. The CDR3 protein is CASSVAPSVETQYF. CDR3 coding DNA: TGTGCCAGCAGCGTAGCTCCCAGCGTGGAGACCCAGTACTTC. Together with reference TRBV9 and TRBJ2-5, the CDR3 gives the full variable domain: DSGVTQTPKHLITATGQRVTLRCSPRSGDLSVYWYQQSLDQGLQFLIQYYNGEERAKGNILERFSAQQFPDLHSELNLSSLELGDSALYFCASSVAPSVETQYFGPGTRLLVL.

The chain uses TRBV28 and TRBJ1-2; D may be TRBD1 (5 bases). Trimming left V 3 bases short and J 8 bases short, with 13 bases between. Germline V gives CDR1 MDHEN, CDR2 SYDVKM. The CDR3 length is 13 residues. The CDR3 sequence: CASSFGREKGYTF. CDR3 nucleotide sequence: TGTGCCAGCAGTTTTGGCAGGGAGAAAGGCTACACCTTC.

The chain has TRBV30 and TRBJ1-2; D call uncertain. The CDR3 covers 12 residues. Trimming took off 3 bases at V and 1 base at J, with 6 bases between the two ends. The germline V gene has CDR1 GTSNPN and CDR2 SVGIG (reference sequence). CDR3 coding DNA: TGTGCCTGGAGCCAGCTTAACTATGGCTACACCTTC. Its translation is CAWSQLNYGYTF.

The chain joins TRBV11-2 to TRBJ2-7; tentative D call: TRBD2 (6 bases). This CDR3 comprises 14 residues. V lost 1 base and J lost 1, with 8 bases in between. Germline CDR1 SGHAT, CDR2 FQNNGV. CDR3 bases: TGTGCCAGCAGCTTAGTGGAGGGTTCCTACGAGCAGTACTTC. Translated: CASSLVEGSYEQYF.

This sequence joins TRBV2 and TRBJ1-3; 8 nucleotides line up with TRBD1. This CDR3 is built from 17 residues. Looked up from germline, CDR1 is SNHLY and CDR2 is FYNNEI. The J segment lost 0 bases and the V segment lost 7 bases, leaving 11 bases of the junction unmatched. This chain's CDR3 is CASTETGVSSSGNTIYF. In DNA, the CDR3 is TGTGCCAGCACCGAGACAGGGGTCTCGAGCTCTGGAAACACCATATATTTT.

The CDR3 reads CASSITKGGYTF. The CDR3 nucleotides are TGTGCCAGTAGTATTACGAAGGGTGGCTACACCTTC. The rearrangement links TRBV19 to TRBJ1-2; D unclear. Trimming pared 3 bases from V and 7 bases from J, leaving 9 bases between. The CDR3 has 12 residues. The germline V gene encodes CDR1 LNHDA and CDR2 SQIVND (reference sequence).

The V and J genes are TRBV11-1 and TRBJ2-1; perhaps TRBD2 as D (6 bases). The CDR3 is made up of 16 amino acids. Germline loops: CDR1 SGHAT, CDR2 FQDESV (reference sequence). Between the trimmed V and J ends, which lost 3 bases and 3 bases, there was a span of 15 bases. CDR3 in amino acids: CASSLRSWGDYNEQFF. In DNA, the CDR3 is TGTGCCAGCAGCTTGAGGTCCTGGGGGGACTACAATGAGCAGTTCTTC. Based on the CDR3 plus reference TRBV11-1 and TRBJ2-1, the full variable domain is EAEVAQSPRYKITEKSQAVAFWCDPISGHATLYWYRQILGQGPELLVQFQDESVVDDSQLPKDRFSAERLKGVDSTLKIQPAELGDSAMYLCASSLRSWGDYNEQFFGPGTRLTVL.